Below are 4 T cell receptor beta chains sequenced from a single sample in a study of shared clonotypes between healthy human individuals. Sequencing was performed with immunoSEQ multiplex PCR; in TCRdb, only in-frame clones are kept and a portion is missing. The data show over a million clones, approximately 96% seen once. The source material was naive CD4+ T cells sorted from blood. Described subset: CD45RA+ positively selected. The receptor set was obtained from a man in his thirties or forties in good health.

The CDR3 here is CASSLGGSQGYEQYF. The CDR3 DNA reads as TGCGCCAGCAGCTTGGGGGGGTCCCAGGGGTACGAGCAGTACTTC. This chain joins TRBV5-1 and TRBJ2-7, with a possible D match to TRBD1 (6 bases). The V end was cut by 0 bases, the J end by 4 bases, with 14 bases between. The CDR3 length is 15 residues. Germline CDR1 reads SGHRS; CDR2 reads YFSETQ. Drawing the rest from reference TRBV5-1 and TRBJ2-7, the complete variable domain is KAGVTQTPRYLIKTRGQQVTLSCSPISGHRSVSWYQQTPGQGLQFLFEYFSETQRNKGNFPGRFSGRQFSNSRSEMNVSTLELGDSALYLCASSLGGSQGYEQYFGPGTRLTVT.

The chain couples TRBV27 to TRBJ2-7; D is undetermined. Germline V gives CDR1 MNHEY, CDR2 SMNVEV (reference sequence). Trimming removed 3 bases from V and 5 bases from J, with 17 bases in between. The CDR3 sequence is 15 residues long. The CDR3 DNA reads as TGTGCCAGCAGTTTGGTCCCAAGACACCCGCACGAGCAGTACTTC. Translation gives CASSLVPRHPHEQYF.

This clone showed up just once. The V gene is TRBV5-4, the J gene TRBJ1-1, with a possible D match to TRBD1 (6 bases). This CDR3 has 15 amino acids. CDR1 is SGHNT, CDR2 YYREEE, per germline (reference sequence). The V end lost 0 bases, the J end lost 3 bases, and 12 bases lay between the germline ends. Written as DNA, the CDR3 is TGTGCCAGCAGCTTGGGTAAGCAGGGGCACACTGAAGCTTTCTTT. Its translation is CASSLGKQGHTEAFF.

The V and J genes are TRBV30 and TRBJ1-5; D uncertain. This CDR3 spans 15 amino acids. Germline assignment: CDR1 GTSNPN and CDR2 SVGIG (reference sequence). Trimming removed 0 bases at V and 1 base at J, with 10 bases between. CDR3 sequence (DNA): TGTGCCTGGAGTGTTTCCCGTGGGAGCAATCAGCCCCAGCATTTT. Translating it yields CAWSVSRGSNQPQHF.